Below, 30 T cell receptor beta chains from the same sample are listed, as sequenced in a study of beta chain features in type 1 diabetes. Study-level results: TCRB CDR3 length was moderately but significantly reduced in all four CD4+ subsets of Type 1 diabetes patients.

The authors reverse transcribed all of the isolated RNA, so sequencing captured expressed TCRB transcripts. Sequencing was performed with immunoSEQ multiplex PCR; in TCRdb, only in-frame clones are kept and a portion is missing. Among around 600,000 clones listed, around 12% were seen once. What these receptors recognize is not known. Sequencing used naive CD4+ T cells from blood. The source of these receptors is a man aged 25-45 years with type 1 diabetes.

This clone came up a few times. V usage is TRBV28 and J usage is TRBJ1-5, with D possibly TRBD1 on 6 matching bases. Germline CDR1 and CDR2: MDHEN and SYDVKM. CDR3 size: 14 residues. Trimming removed 6 bases at V and 1 base at J, with 10 bases between. The CDR3 DNA reads as TGTGCCAGCAGCACACAGGGAAGCAATCAGCCCCAGCATTTT. Translated: CASSTQGSNQPQHF. Complete variable domain (other parts from reference TRBV28 and TRBJ1-5): DVKVTQSSRYLVKRTGEKVFLECVQDMDHENMFWYRQDPGLGLRLIYFSYDVKMKEKGDIPEGYSVSREKKERFSLILESASTNQTSMYLCASSTQGSNQPQHFGDGTRLSIL.

The CDR3 nucleotides are TGCGCCAGCAGCTCCACCGGGACATGGGACACCGGGGAGCTGTTTTTT. Translation: CASSSTGTWDTGELFF. J is TRBJ2-2 and V is TRBV4-1, with D maybe TRBD1 (6 bases). Trimming left V 5 bases short and J 3 bases short, with 16 bases between. CDR3 length equals 16 residues. Germline-derived CDR1 and CDR2 are MGHRA and YSYEKL.

This clone has at least ten counts. The chain uses TRBV23-1 and TRBJ2-7; D is unclear. TRBV23-1 is filed as an ORF, its function uncertain. The CDR3 is 11 residues long. The V and J ends lost 6 bases and 7 bases respectively, with 10 bases between them. The CDR3 sequence is CASSSRTEQYF. The CDR3 nucleotides read TGCGCCAGCAGCTCTCGTACTGAGCAGTACTTC.

This sequence joins TRBV10-3 and TRBJ2-1; perhaps TRBD1 as D (6 bases). Looked up from germline, CDR1 is ENHRY and CDR2 is SYGVKD. The V gene lost 10 bases and the J gene lost 11 bases, with 18 bases spanning the gap. The CDR3 is 12 residues long. The CDR3: CATLNPGTKQFF. Here the CDR3 DNA reads TGTGCCACCCTTAACCCCGGGACAAAGCAGTTCTTC.

This sequence joins TRBV20-1 and TRBJ2-3; no clear D. The CDR3 has 11 residues. Germline values: CDR1 DFQATT, CDR2 SNEGSKA (reference sequence). The CDR3 DNA follows: TGCAGCCTAAAGGGATCAGATACGCAGTATTTT. Translated: CSLKGSDTQYF.

This clone occurred a few times. The chain employs TRBV7-9 and TRBJ2-5; 13 positions agree with TRBD2. From germline, CDR1 is SEHNR and CDR2 FQNEAQ (reference sequence). The CDR3 extends over 17 amino acids. V was pared by 3 bases and J by 5 bases, with 9 bases of the junction left unmatched. The CDR3 region has the DNA TGTGCCAGCAGCTTTAACCCGGGACTAGCGGGGTTCGAGACCCAGTACTTC. Its translation: CASSFNPGLAGFETQYF.

This sequence joins TRBV28 and TRBJ2-7; 8 bases align to TRBD1. Germline-derived CDR1 and CDR2 are MDHEN and SYDVKM. V lost 7 bases, J lost 2 bases, and 7 bases stayed unmatched. CDR3 length equals 14 residues. The CDR3 DNA reads as TGTGCCAGCACCGATGGACAGGGTCCCTACGAGCAGTACTTC. This translates into CASTDGQGPYEQYF.

The CDR3 spells CASSVQSGYDYGYTF. CDR3 in DNA: TGTGCCAGCAGTGTACAATCCGGGTACGACTATGGCTACACCTTC. V usage is TRBV25-1 and J usage is TRBJ1-2, with D uncertain. Germline V CDR1 and CDR2: MGHDK, SYGVNS. V was cut by 4 bases and J by 3 bases, with 15 bases left in between. This CDR3 has 15 residues.

This clone was observed a few times. The chain recombines TRBV19 with TRBJ2-6, with D tentatively TRBD2 (5 bases). The CDR3 runs 17 residues. Trimming took off 1 base at V and 0 bases at J, with 10 bases between the two ends. The germline gives CDR1 LNHDA, CDR2 SQIVND (reference sequence). CDR3 amino acids: CASSIVAGPSGANVLTF. The CDR3 DNA follows: TGTGCCAGTAGTATAGTTGCGGGCCCCTCTGGGGCCAACGTCCTGACTTTC.

This clone was recorded a few times. Compared with germline, one end of the junction differs, possibly owing to a read error. The chain links TRBV7-9 to TRBJ2-6; no clear D gene. Germline V CDR1 and CDR2: SEHNR, FQNEAQ (reference sequence). This CDR3 spans 13 amino acids. CDR3: CASTLSGANVLTF. In DNA, the CDR3 is TGTGCCAGCACCTTATCTGGGGCCAACGTCCTGACTTTC.

This clone was counted only a few times. V and J are TRBV18 and TRBJ2-3; D call uncertain. Germline V CDR1 and CDR2: KGHSH, LQKENI. The CDR3 spans 15 residues. Trimming left V 5 bases short and J 2 bases short, with 14 bases between. The CDR3 nucleotides are TGTGCCAGCTCAAACCGAATTGACGCCACAGATACGCAGTATTTT. Translated, it gives CASSNRIDATDTQYF.

This chain joins TRBV7-9 and TRBJ2-6; weak D call: TRBD2 (5 bases). Germline V lookup: CDR1 SEHNR, CDR2 FQNEAQ (reference sequence). V dropped 1 base and J dropped 4 bases, with 14 bases sitting between them. This CDR3 spans 17 amino acids. The CDR3 nucleotides read TGTGCCAGCAGCTTAGAAACGGGGAGAGAGGGGGCCAACGTCCTGACTTTC. This translates into CASSLETGREGANVLTF.

In this sample, this clone turned up a few times. J is TRBJ2-5 and V is TRBV7-6; 7 bases agree with TRBD2. V lost 2 bases to trimming and J lost 5 bases; unmatched junction nucleotides: 5. Germline values: CDR1 SGHVS, CDR2 FNYEAQ. This CDR3 comprises 14 residues. CDR3 loop: CASSLNSGGETQYF. The CDR3 DNA follows: TGTGCCAGCAGCTTAAACTCCGGGGGGGAGACCCAGTACTTC. Complete variable domain (other parts from reference TRBV7-6 and TRBJ2-5): GAGVSQSPRYKVTKRGQDVALRCDPISGHVSLYWYRQALGQGPEFLTYFNYEAQQDKSGLPNDRFSAERPEGSISTLTIQRTEQRDSAMYRCASSLNSGGETQYFGPGTRLLVL.

This clone showed up just a few times. This rearrangement joins TRBV7-2 to TRBJ2-4; perhaps TRBD2 as D (6 bases). The germline gives CDR1 SGHTA, CDR2 FQGNSA. V was pared by 2 bases and J by 1 base, with 12 bases between. This CDR3 has 16 amino acids. As DNA, the CDR3 is TGTGCCAGCAGCTTACTGGCTGCGGGGGCCAAAAACATTCAGTACTTC. Its translation: CASSLLAAGAKNIQYF.

The genes are TRBV6-5 and TRBJ1-2; D unresolved. The CDR3 runs to 16 residues. Per the germline V gene, CDR1 is MNHEY and CDR2 is SVGAGI. The V end was cut by 3 bases, the J end by 4 bases, with 18 bases between. The CDR3 protein is CASSYQSGGKGYGYTF. The CDR3, as DNA: TGTGCCAGCAGTTATCAGTCGGGAGGGAAGGGCTATGGCTACACCTTC.

The sample holds a few counts of this clone. This chain connects TRBV27 to TRBJ2-7; D is undetermined. This CDR3 has 14 amino acids. The germline gives CDR1 MNHEY, CDR2 SMNVEV (reference sequence). V lost 2 bases, J lost 0 bases, and 8 bases lay in between. CDR3: CASSLLRSSYEQYF. The CDR3 DNA is TGTGCCAGCAGTTTACTGAGAAGCTCCTACGAGCAGTACTTC.

This chain links TRBV28 with TRBJ2-1; 8 nucleotides line up with TRBD1. This CDR3 has 16 residues. Germline V CDR1 and CDR2: MDHEN, SYDVKM. V trimming: 5 bases; J trimming: 2 bases; junction bases outside the gene matches: 8. CDR3: CASSPSGTGAYNEQFF. For the CDR3, the DNA is TGTGCCAGCAGTCCCTCCGGGACAGGTGCCTACAATGAGCAGTTCTTC.

The table lists this clone with a few counts. V gene TRBV7-3 combines with J gene TRBJ1-4; weak D call: TRBD1 (5 bases). Trimming stripped 6 bases from V and 10 bases from J, with 21 bases between. The CDR3 length is 15 residues. Germline-derived CDR1 and CDR2 are SGHTA and FQGTGA. The CDR3 region is CASRWNWDLGRKLFF. In DNA, the CDR3 is TGTGCCAGCAGATGGAACTGGGACCTGGGGCGAAAACTGTTTTTT.

The V call is TRBV7-9, the J call TRBJ1-2; D is uncertain. The CDR3 extends over 14 amino acids. Trimming stripped 8 bases from V and 3 bases from J, with 16 bases between. Per germline, CDR1 SEHNR and CDR2 FQNEAQ (reference sequence). This chain's CDR3 is CASSSHLTDYGYTF. CDR3 in DNA: TGTGCCAGCTCCTCCCACCTAACGGACTATGGCTACACCTTC.

This clone was seen more than once but under ten times. The rearrangement links TRBV7-2 to TRBJ2-7, with 10 positions matching TRBD2. V dropped 0 bases and J dropped 2; count of bases not matched to a gene: 1. The CDR3 contains 15 residues. Germline V gene lookup returns CDR1 SGHTA and CDR2 FQGNSA. In DNA, the CDR3 is TGTGCCAGCAGCTTAGCTAGCGGGGGGCCCTACGAGCAGTACTTC. Amino acids: CASSLASGGPYEQYF.

In this sample, this clone turned up a few times. V gene TRBV30 combines with J gene TRBJ1-5, with 11 bases identical to TRBD1. Per the germline V gene, CDR1 is GTSNPN and CDR2 is SVGIG (reference sequence). CDR3 length: 13 residues. With V trimmed by 8 bases and J by 7 bases, 7 bases remained unmatched. DNA of the CDR3: TGTGCCGGGGACGGGACAGGGGGACAGCCCCAGCATTTT. As protein: CAGDGTGGQPQHF.

This clone was recorded a few times. The genes are TRBV7-6 and TRBJ2-3; TRBD2 matches at 8 bases. In germline, CDR1 is SGHVS, CDR2 FNYEAQ. The V and J ends lost 1 base and 0 bases, in that order; junction bases with no gene match: 3. The length of the CDR3 is 16 residues. The CDR3, as DNA: TGTGCCAGCAGCTTAGGTAGCGGGACTAGCACAGATACGCAGTATTTT. Amino acid sequence: CASSLGSGTSTDTQYF.

This clone was seen only a few times. V and J are TRBV7-2 and TRBJ2-5; perhaps TRBD2 as D (5 bases). The CDR3 runs 15 residues. Germline V gene sequence: CDR1 SGHTA, CDR2 FQGNSA. V shed 2 bases and J shed 1 base, with 11 bases lying between them. The DNA of the CDR3 is TGTGCCAGCAGCTTACAGCGGTCACTCCAAGAGACCCAGTACTTC. Translating it yields CASSLQRSLQETQYF.

This clone has only a few counts. This chain uses TRBV25-1 with TRBJ1-2; a possible D gene is TRBD1 (5 bases). This CDR3 is 14 amino acids long. CDR1 and CDR2 from the germline V gene are MGHDK and SYGVNS. V shed 4 bases and J shed 1 base, with 10 bases lying between them. The chain's CDR3 is CASSGQFFNYGYTF. In DNA form, the CDR3 reads TGTGCCAGCAGTGGACAGTTTTTTAACTATGGCTACACCTTC.

This clone was found a few times. The rearrangement links TRBV10-3 to TRBJ2-5; D is unresolved. Germline CDR1 ENHRY, CDR2 SYGVKD. The CDR3 spans 14 residues. Trimming stripped 7 bases from V and 5 bases from J, with 17 bases between. CDR3 amino acids: CAIKPGPNVETQYF. Written as DNA, the CDR3 is TGTGCCATCAAACCGGGTCCTAACGTGGAGACCCAGTACTTC.

V gene TRBV5-1 combines with J gene TRBJ2-3, with 8 bases that match TRBD1. Per the germline V gene, CDR1 is SGHRS and CDR2 is YFSETQ. The CDR3 sequence is 14 residues long. Trimming cost V 3 bases and J 5 bases; bases outside gene matches: 5. This CDR3 is CASSYQGAGDTQYF. CDR3 coding DNA: TGCGCCAGCAGCTATCAGGGGGCTGGAGATACGCAGTATTTT.

This clone has more than one count but fewer than ten. The J gene is TRBJ2-3, the V gene TRBV10-3; D is undetermined. The germline V gene has CDR1 ENHRY and CDR2 SYGVKD. The CDR3 has 12 residues. V gave up 3 bases and J gave up 11 bases, with 12 bases separating them. CDR3 nucleotides: TGTGCCATCAGTGAATTGAGTTCGGGGCAGTATTTT. This gives the protein CAISELSSGQYF.

V usage is TRBV19 and J usage is TRBJ2-3; the D gene is possibly TRBD2 (6 bases). V was cut by 5 bases and J by 7 bases, with 16 bases left in between. Germline V gene lookup returns CDR1 LNHDA and CDR2 SQIVND (reference sequence). The length of the CDR3 is 14 residues. The CDR3 loop is CASSARDSRNTQYF. In DNA form, the CDR3 reads TGTGCCAGTAGTGCCCGGGACTCCCGGAATACGCAGTATTTT. Supplemented by reference TRBV19 and TRBJ2-3, the full variable domain reads DGGITQSPKYLFRKEGQNVTLSCEQNLNHDAMYWYRQDPGQGLRLIYYSQIVNDFQKGDIAEGYSVSREKKESFPLTVTSAQKNPTAFYLCASSARDSRNTQYFGPGTRLTVL.

The rearrangement links TRBV4-3 to TRBJ1-2; 7 bases map to TRBD1. This CDR3 is 14 amino acids long. Germline CDR1 is LGHNA and CDR2 is YSLEER. V dropped 0 bases and J dropped 7; count of bases not matched to a gene: 5. CDR3 residues: CASSQDRGMGGYTF. The DNA of the CDR3 is TGCGCCAGCAGCCAAGACAGGGGGATGGGTGGCTACACCTTC.

The chain recombines TRBV5-1 with TRBJ1-6; possible D gene TRBD1, 6 bases. V was trimmed by 2 bases and J by 4 bases, leaving 13 bases between them. Germline V gene lookup returns CDR1 SGHRS and CDR2 YFSETQ. This CDR3 region has 16 residues. The CDR3 sequence is CASSFWRTDYNSPLHF. The CDR3 DNA reads as TGCGCCAGCAGCTTCTGGAGGACAGATTATAATTCACCCCTCCACTTT.